Listed here are 24 T cell receptor beta chains from one sample, sequenced in a study of control samples from healthy donors and cancer patients. Measured with immunoSEQ multiplex PCR; TCRdb has only the in-frame clones, and not every one. This sample carries about 150,000 clones, 85% to 95% of them seen once, and the ten largest clones take around 1.3%. The specimen sequenced was blood. All receptors come from a woman younger than 35 in good health.

This chain connects TRBV6-5 to TRBJ2-5; TRBD1 agrees at 8 bases. The CDR3 spans 12 residues. The germline V gene encodes CDR1 MNHEY and CDR2 SVGAGI. The V and J ends lost 6 bases and 4 bases, in that order; junction bases with no gene match: 1. CDR3 DNA: TGTGCCAGCAGAACAGGGGGAGAGACCCAGTACTTC. Protein sequence: CASRTGGETQYF.

This clone came up a few times. Compared with germline, one end of the junction differs, possibly owing to a read error. This rearrangement joins TRBV5-4 to TRBJ1-5; a possible D gene is TRBD1 (6 bases). This CDR3 region has 16 residues. The germline V gene encodes CDR1 SGHNT and CDR2 YYREEE (reference sequence). The CDR3 region has the DNA TGTGCCAGCAGTTTGGCAGGGGAGATGGGCGATCAGCCCCAGCATTTT. The encoded protein is CASSLAGEMGDQPQHF.

This clone was seen just once. The chain recombines TRBV7-6 with TRBJ2-2; D is possibly TRBD1 (6 bases). V was clipped by 5 bases and J by 4 bases, with 17 bases between them. The germline V gene encodes CDR1 SGHVS and CDR2 FNYEAQ. This CDR3 comprises 16 residues. The CDR3 protein is CASSPTRGQGTGELFF. The CDR3 region has the DNA TGTGCCAGCAGCCCAACCAGGGGTCAAGGCACCGGGGAGCTGTTTTTT.

The chain has TRBV11-3 and TRBJ2-5; TRBD1 matches 7 bases. Per germline, CDR1 SGHNT and CDR2 YENEEA. Trimming cost V 4 bases and J 4 bases; bases outside gene matches: 9. The CDR3 is 15 amino acids. In DNA form, the CDR3 reads TGTGCCAGCAGCTCATACAGGGGAATGGGAGAGACCCAGTACTTC. This translates into CASSSYRGMGETQYF. The variable domain in full, with the rest retrieved from reference TRBV11-3 and TRBJ2-5, is EAGVVQSPRYKIIEKKQPVAFWCNPISGHNTLYWYLQNLGQGPELLIRYENEEAVDDSQLPKDRFSAERLKGVDSTLKIQPAELGDSAVYLCASSSYRGMGETQYFGPGTRLLVL.

The chain employs TRBV24-1 and TRBJ2-3, with TRBD2 identical over 8 bases. V lost 3 bases and J lost 6; bases outside the gene matches: 7. There are 15 residues in the CDR3. Per the germline V gene, CDR1 is KGHDR and CDR2 is SFDVKD. CDR3 sequence (DNA): TGTGCCACCAGTGATCCCGGGGGGGTCGCGGATACGCAGTATTTT. This sequence encodes CATSDPGGVADTQYF.

This sequence joins TRBV29-1 and TRBJ2-3; a possible D gene is TRBD1 (5 bases). The CDR3 is 13 residues long. The germline V gene has CDR1 SQVTM and CDR2 ANQGSEA. Trimming shortened V by 5 bases and J by 3 bases, and 12 bases separated the two germline ends. The CDR3 region is CSVSPGKTDTQYF. In DNA, the CDR3 is TGCAGCGTTTCCCCAGGGAAGACAGATACGCAGTATTTT.

V usage is TRBV6-4 and J usage is TRBJ2-2; D remains ambiguous. In germline, CDR1 is MRHNA, CDR2 SNTAGT. Trimming took off 0 bases at V and 0 bases at J, with 11 bases between the two ends. The CDR3 contains 17 residues. The DNA for the CDR3 is TGTGCCAGCAGTGACTCGATGTCGCTGTCGAACACCGGGGAGCTGTTTTTT. Encoded protein: CASSDSMSLSNTGELFF.

This rearrangement joins TRBV28 to TRBJ1-2, with D tentatively TRBD1 (5 bases). CDR3 length: 16 amino acids. Germline V CDR1 and CDR2: MDHEN, SYDVKM. With 3 bases removed from V and 4 bases from J, the gap between germline ends came to 18 bases. The CDR3 is CASSFPQSGDPYGYTF. The CDR3, as DNA: TGTGCCAGCAGTTTTCCTCAGTCCGGGGACCCCTATGGCTACACCTTC.

The chain has TRBV12-3 or TRBV12-4 and TRBJ2-5; 7 bases are a match to TRBD2. This CDR3 contains 13 residues. J was trimmed by 3 bases and V by 3 bases; bases with no gene match: 1. The CDR3 region is CASSFAGEETQYF. The CDR3, as DNA: TGTGCCAGCAGTTTTGCGGGGGAAGAGACCCAGTACTTC.

CDR3 nucleotides: TGTGCCAGCCTATCCCGGACAGTGAACACTGAAGCTTTCTTT. Its protein is CASLSRTVNTEAFF. This chain links TRBV6-6 with TRBJ1-1; perhaps TRBD1 as D (6 bases). Deletions cut 8 bases from V and 0 bases from J, with 13 bases between. This CDR3 is built from 14 residues. CDR1 and CDR2 (germline): MNHNY, SVGAGI (reference sequence).

The V gene is TRBV5-4, the J gene TRBJ2-2, with 7 nucleotides matching TRBD2. The CDR3 runs 16 residues. V lost 4 bases, J lost 7 bases, and 13 bases stayed unmatched. Germline CDR1 and CDR2: SGHNT and YYREEE (reference sequence). In nucleotides, the CDR3 is TGTGCCAGCAGCCCCACAGACGCGGGGGTTGGCGGGGAGCTGTTTTTT. As protein: CASSPTDAGVGGELFF.

The chain recombines TRBV10-3 with TRBJ2-3, with D unresolved. Trimming shortened V by 2 bases and J by 6 bases, and 15 bases separated the two germline ends. The CDR3 loop spans 15 amino acids. Germline CDR1 ENHRY, CDR2 SYGVKD. The CDR3 region is CAISEADLELDTQYF. The CDR3 nucleotides are TGTGCCATCAGTGAGGCGGACCTAGAGCTCGATACGCAGTATTTT.

The chain couples TRBV18 to TRBJ2-1, with D unresolved. V lost 2 bases and J lost 3, with 11 bases in between. The CDR3 spans 15 residues. Germline V CDR1 and CDR2: KGHSH, LQKENI. CDR3 protein: CASSPEISVYNEQFF. CDR3 coding DNA: TGTGCCAGCTCACCAGAAATATCAGTCTACAATGAGCAGTTCTTC.

This clone was seen a single time. V gene TRBV20-1 combines with J gene TRBJ2-7; D remains ambiguous. Germline CDR1 is DFQATT and CDR2 is SNEGSKA (reference sequence). Trimming stripped 3 bases from V and 0 bases from J, with 18 bases between. The CDR3 consists of 16 residues. In nucleotides, the CDR3 is TGCAGTGCTAGTGCGACGCGGCTGCAGAGCTCCTACGAGCAGTACTTC. Its translation: CSASATRLQSSYEQYF.

The rearrangement uses TRBV19 and TRBJ2-5; 8 bases align to TRBD1. From germline, CDR1 is LNHDA and CDR2 SQIVND (reference sequence). The V gene end was trimmed by 3 bases and the J gene end by 3 bases; junction bases not matched to a gene: 6. CDR3 length equals 15 residues. CDR3 residues: CASSIYGTGKETQYF. The CDR3 DNA reads as TGTGCCAGTAGTATTTATGGGACAGGCAAAGAGACCCAGTACTTC.

This clone was observed a few times. This chain uses TRBV2 with TRBJ2-2; TRBD2 matches at 7 bases. The CDR3 has 16 amino acids. Germline loops: CDR1 SNHLY, CDR2 FYNNEI. With V trimmed by 10 bases and J by 0 bases, 11 bases remained unmatched. The CDR3 nucleotides are TGTGCCACCCCCTTGAACCGGGGGGCGAACACCGGGGAGCTGTTTTTT. This sequence encodes CATPLNRGANTGELFF.

The chain couples TRBV7-8 to TRBJ1-2; no clear D gene. V gave up 5 bases and J gave up 0 bases, with 4 bases separating them. From germline, CDR1 is SGHVS and CDR2 FQNEAQ. The CDR3 extends over 12 amino acids. The CDR3: CASSATNYGYTF. CDR3 in DNA: TGTGCCAGCAGCGCAACTAACTATGGCTACACCTTC.

This clone was seen just once. The rearrangement uses TRBV7-6 and TRBJ2-1; 13 bases match TRBD2. The CDR3 is 18 amino acids. From germline, CDR1 is SGHVS and CDR2 FNYEAQ. After removal of 3 bases from V and 4 bases from J, the junction contained 9 bases not matched to a gene. The CDR3 sequence is CASSLGLAGSTLYNEQFF. The CDR3 DNA reads as TGTGCCAGCAGCTTGGGACTAGCGGGAAGTACCCTTTACAATGAGCAGTTCTTC.

The V and J genes are TRBV27 and TRBJ1-5; D unresolved. The germline V gene encodes CDR1 MNHEY and CDR2 SMNVEV (reference sequence). The CDR3 runs to 13 residues. The V gene lost 6 bases and the J gene lost 2 bases, with 8 bases spanning the gap. The CDR3 bases are TGTGCCAGCAGGTTAACGGGCAATCAGCCCCAGCATTTT. Protein: CASRLTGNQPQHF.

The chain recombines TRBV6-6 with TRBJ2-3; TRBD1 or TRBD2 may be the D gene (6 bases each). CDR3 length: 16 residues. Germline V lookup: CDR1 MNHNY, CDR2 SVGAGI (reference sequence). Trimming left V 4 bases short and J 2 bases short, with 16 bases between. The CDR3 sequence: CASSSQDGGDTDTQYF. CDR3 bases: TGTGCCAGCAGTTCCCAGGACGGGGGCGACACAGATACGCAGTATTTT.

This clone occurred once. The sample contains more than one DNA sequence encoding this CDR3. The chain combines TRBV7-9 with TRBJ2-5; the D is unclear. Trimming left V 3 bases short and J 4 bases short, with 3 bases between. CDR3 length: 11 residues. CDR1 is SEHNR and CDR2 is FQNEAQ in the germline V gene (reference sequence). CDR3 amino acids: CASSFGETQYF. The CDR3 coding sequence is TGTGCCAGCAGCTTCGGAGAGACCCAGTACTTC.

V gene TRBV10-1 combines with J gene TRBJ2-7; 10 nucleotides align to TRBD1. The germline gives CDR1 WNHNN, CDR2 SYGVQD (reference sequence). The length of the CDR3 is 16 residues. Unmatched junction bases numbered 11, after V lost 4 bases and J lost 5 bases. The CDR3 DNA sequence: TGCGCCAGCAGTGTCAAGGGGGACAGGGGTAGACACGAGCAGTACTTC. It codes for CASSVKGDRGRHEQYF.

The V gene is TRBV18, the J gene TRBJ1-5; no definite D call. This CDR3 comprises 13 residues. V was cut by 4 bases and J by 8 bases, with 12 bases left in between. From germline, CDR1 is KGHSH and CDR2 LQKENI. Here the CDR3 DNA reads TGTGCCAGCTCACGATCGGTAGTGGAGCCCCAGCATTTT. This sequence encodes CASSRSVVEPQHF.

The gene calls are TRBV2 and TRBJ1-5; the D gene is possibly TRBD1 (6 bases). V was cut by 8 bases and J by 3 bases, with 11 bases left in between. CDR1 and CDR2 (germline): SNHLY, FYNNEI. The CDR3 length is 13 residues. The CDR3 nucleotides read TGTGCCAGCTCCAGGACAGACAATCAGCCCCAGCATTTT. Its translation is CASSRTDNQPQHF.